A single T cell receptor (beta chain) is shown here with its context. Only in-frame clones appear in the TCRdb table, and some are missing; sequencing was by immunoSEQ multiplex PCR. In the table there are some 200,000 clones, approximately 89% of which are singletons. V lost 11 bases to trimming and J lost 3 bases; unmatched junction nucleotides: 14. The CDR3 sequence is 15 residues long. CDR1 and CDR2 from the germline V gene are SGHTA and FQGNSA. The data are from a study of blood T cell repertoires in COVID-19. The source is a man aged 35 to 55 with active or convalescent COVID-19. This chain connects TRBV7-2 to TRBJ2-5, with 8 bases matching TRBD2. The specimen was peripheral blood. The CDR3 DNA follows: TGTGCCGGGGACGCAGCGGCGGGGGGCGAAGAGACCCAGTACTTC. Protein sequence: CAGDAAAGGEETQYF.